This T cell receptor (beta chain) is from a study of cytomegalovirus exposure and HLA in healthy donors. Trimming took 8 bases from V and 6 from J, leaving 16 bases between them. This CDR3 has 14 amino acids. CDR1 and CDR2 (germline): MDHEN, SYDVKM. To note about this clone: Its cognate antigen is unknown.

Overall study findings and caveats: Several V segments, TRBV6-2 and TRBV6-3 among them, could not be told apart and were dropped.

PCR employed 60 Vbeta and 13 Jbeta primers. Clones were read by immunoSEQ multiplex PCR, and TCRdb kept only the in-frame ones, dropping some. The data show 220,000 or so clones, and the top ten clones hold about 1.1%. The V gene is TRBV28, the J gene TRBJ2-2, with TRBD2 as a possible D gene (5 bases). The TCR comes from a girl aged 2-10 years in good health and CMV-seropositive. The sample was PBMCs. CDR3 in amino acids: CASVGSEIPGELFF. The DNA for the CDR3 is TGTGCCAGCGTAGGTAGCGAGATCCCCGGGGAGCTGTTTTTT.